The 27 T cell receptor beta chains below all came from one sample that was sequenced in a study of T cell responses to AZD1222 COVID-19 vaccine. Using immunoSEQ multiplex PCR, the repertoire was profiled, and TCRdb retains in-frame clones only, with some absent. The sample has some 84,000 clones; roughly 89% are singletons. The specimen comprised peripheral blood, sampled 28 days after the second AZD1222 dose. The receptors derive from an adult who received the AZD1222 COVID-19 vaccine.

The rearrangement links TRBV30 to TRBJ1-5; D is perhaps TRBD1 (6 bases). Germline assignment: CDR1 GTSNPN and CDR2 SVGIG (reference sequence). The V and J ends lost 0 bases and 2 bases respectively, with 11 bases between them. The CDR3 is 15 amino acids. CDR3 sequence reads: CAWSVGGTGNQPQHF. In nucleotides, the CDR3 is TGTGCCTGGAGTGTAGGGGGAACTGGCAATCAGCCCCAGCATTTT. The full variable domain, rest sourced from reference TRBV30 and TRBJ1-5, is SQTIHQWPATLVQPVGSPLSLECTVEGTSNPNLYWYRQAAGRGLQLLFYSVGIGQISSEVPQNLSASRPQDRQFILSSKKLLLSDSGFYLCAWSVGGTGNQPQHFGDGTRLSIL.

CDR3 DNA: TGTGCCAGCAGCGTAGGAGGGACAGAGGGGGAAAAACTGTTTTTT. This encodes CASSVGGTEGEKLFF. The chain links TRBV9 to TRBJ1-4; 7 nucleotides match TRBD1. J lost 8 bases, V lost 0 bases, and 7 bases had no gene match. Germline V lookup: CDR1 SGDLS, CDR2 YYNGEE. The CDR3 is made up of 15 amino acids.

This clone occurred a few times. The J gene is TRBJ2-1, the V gene TRBV6-1; D is perhaps TRBD2 (5 bases). V was cut by 2 bases and J by 7 bases, with 15 bases left in between. Germline V gene lookup returns CDR1 MNHNS and CDR2 SASEGT. This CDR3 has 15 residues. DNA for the CDR3: TGTGCCAGCAGTGAAACAGTCGGGGTGGGGAATGAGCAGTTCTTC. Translation: CASSETVGVGNEQFF.

Here the CDR3 DNA reads TGTGCCAGCAGCTGGGCAGGGCAGGCTTACGAGCAGTACTTC. This codes for CASSWAGQAYEQYF. The chain carries TRBV7-8 and TRBJ2-7; TRBD1 might be the D (5 bases). The V gene's germline CDR1 is SGHVS and CDR2 FQNEAQ. CDR3 length equals 14 residues. The ends were cut back, 4 bases at V and 4 bases at J, with 14 bases in the middle.

This sequence joins TRBV10-3 and TRBJ1-1; 7 nucleotides line up with TRBD1. This CDR3 region has 14 residues. Trimming at V came to 2 bases and at J to 6 bases, leaving 6 bases not matched to a gene. Germline assignment: CDR1 ENHRY and CDR2 SYGVKD. The CDR3 here is CAISEDREIPEAFF. The CDR3, as DNA: TGTGCCATCAGTGAGGACAGGGAAATCCCTGAAGCTTTCTTT.

The rearrangement links TRBV28 to TRBJ1-6; the D is unclear. This CDR3 has 15 amino acids. The V end was cut by 3 bases, the J end by 7 bases, with 13 bases between. The germline gives CDR1 MDHEN, CDR2 SYDVKM. CDR3 sequence reads: CASSLPAFGNSPLHF. The CDR3 bases are TGTGCCAGCAGTTTGCCGGCCTTCGGAAATTCACCCCTCCACTTT. The full variable domain, rest sourced from reference TRBV28 and TRBJ1-6, is DVKVTQSSRYLVKRTGEKVFLECVQDMDHENMFWYRQDPGLGLRLIYFSYDVKMKEKGDIPEGYSVSREKKERFSLILESASTNQTSMYLCASSLPAFGNSPLHFGNGTRLTVT.

The V call is TRBV6-5, the J call TRBJ2-7; the D gene could be TRBD1 or TRBD2 (7 bases each). Germline V gives CDR1 MNHEY, CDR2 SVGAGI. CDR3 length equals 14 residues. The V and J ends lost 11 bases and 1 base respectively, with 18 bases between them. CDR3 amino acids: CARGGQPASYEQYF. CDR3 nucleotide sequence: TGTGCCCGCGGGGGACAGCCGGCTTCCTACGAGCAGTACTTC.

CDR3 DNA sequence: TGTGCCAGCAGCCAATGGTCTAGCGGGGAGGGGGAGCAGTACTTC. Translating gives CASSQWSSGEGEQYF. V is TRBV7-9 and J is TRBJ2-7; TRBD2 aligns across 9 bases. Germline V gene sequence: CDR1 SEHNR, CDR2 FQNEAQ (reference sequence). Germline trimming cut 5 bases from V and 7 bases from J; bases unmatched to any gene: 12. The CDR3 is 15 amino acids.

The chain is built from TRBV7-6 and TRBJ2-3, with D unresolved. The CDR3 is made up of 16 amino acids. V was shortened by 1 base and J by 1 base, with 12 bases between the two germline ends. The V gene's germline CDR1 is SGHVS and CDR2 FNYEAQ. CDR3 in DNA: TGTGCCAGCAGCTTAGGCTACCGGGCCCGCACAGATACGCAGTATTTT. Amino acid sequence: CASSLGYRARTDTQYF.

The V and J genes are TRBV7-9 and TRBJ2-5, with D unresolved. Germline CDR1 is SEHNR and CDR2 is FQNEAQ (reference sequence). The CDR3 loop spans 12 amino acids. The ends were cut back, 2 bases at V and 7 bases at J, with 8 bases in the middle. CDR3 nucleotide sequence: TGTGCCAGCAGCTTATTTTTGGGGACCCAGTACTTC. This sequence encodes CASSLFLGTQYF.

The CDR3 region has the DNA TGTGCCCCCGGGACAGGGGGCACTGAAGCTTTCTTT. Protein product: CAPGTGGTEAFF. The chain employs TRBV30 and TRBJ1-1; 11 bases align to TRBD1. This CDR3 comprises 12 residues. V trimming: 8 bases; J trimming: 4 bases; junction bases outside the gene matches: 3. The germline V gene encodes CDR1 GTSNPN and CDR2 SVGIG (reference sequence). Together with reference TRBV30 and TRBJ1-1, the CDR3 gives the full variable domain: SQTIHQWPATLVQPVGSPLSLECTVEGTSNPNLYWYRQAAGRGLQLLFYSVGIGQISSEVPQNLSASRPQDRQFILSSKKLLLSDSGFYLCAPGTGGTEAFFGQGTRLTVV.

This sequence joins TRBV6-5 and TRBJ2-5; the match to TRBD2 covers 8 bases. Trimming cost V 1 base and J 5 bases; bases outside gene matches: 6. The CDR3 extends over 15 amino acids. In germline, CDR1 is MNHEY, CDR2 SVGAGI. The CDR3 loop is CASSYFSGDGETQYF. CDR3 coding DNA: TGTGCCAGCAGTTACTTTAGCGGGGACGGTGAGACCCAGTACTTC.

The chain links TRBV7-2 to TRBJ2-4, with a possible D match to TRBD2 (6 bases). This CDR3 contains 16 residues. V shed 5 bases and J shed 0 bases, with 14 bases lying between them. Germline V gene sequence: CDR1 SGHTA, CDR2 FQGNSA. The CDR3 coding sequence is TGTGCCAGCAGCGGCGGGGCTGTTCTAGCCAAAAACATTCAGTACTTC. This translates into CASSGGAVLAKNIQYF.

This sequence joins TRBV11-2 and TRBJ1-2; 9 bases agree with TRBD1. Germline values: CDR1 SGHAT, CDR2 FQNNGV. J gave up 0 bases and V 1 base, and 3 bases lay outside the gene matches. CDR3 length: 16 amino acids. The CDR3 loop reads CASSLGQGGPNYGYTF. The CDR3 coding sequence is TGTGCCAGCAGCTTAGGACAGGGGGGCCCTAACTATGGCTACACCTTC.

The genes are TRBV5-1 and TRBJ1-1; 8 bases map to TRBD1. V shed 4 bases and J 4 bases; nucleotides not matched to a gene: 9. The CDR3 contains 15 residues. Germline V gene data show CDR1 as SGHRS and CDR2 as YFSETQ. The CDR3 region is CASSNQGAVGTEAFF. In DNA form, the CDR3 reads TGCGCCAGCAGCAACCAGGGGGCGGTGGGCACTGAAGCTTTCTTT.

This chain links TRBV6-2 or TRBV6-3 with TRBJ2-5, with 10 positions matching TRBD2. The germline gives CDR1 MNHEY, CDR2 SVGEGT. The length of the CDR3 is 18 residues. J lost 3 bases, V lost 6 bases, and 16 bases had no gene match. Here the CDR3 reads CASSNAGLAIIGEETQYF. The CDR3 coding sequence is TGTGCCAGCAGCAACGCGGGACTAGCGATAATTGGGGAAGAGACCCAGTACTTC.

J is TRBJ1-5 and V is TRBV11-3; TRBD1 might be the D (6 bases). V lost 5 bases and J lost 9, with 8 bases in between. CDR3 length equals 11 residues. Germline values: CDR1 SGHNT, CDR2 YENEEA. CDR3 sequence (DNA): TGTGCCAGCAGCCCCAGGGGGCCCCAGCATTTT. Its protein product is CASSPRGPQHF.

This clone was observed a few times. V gene TRBV11-2 combines with J gene TRBJ1-1; 7 positions match TRBD1. The length of the CDR3 is 15 residues. The V gene end was trimmed by 4 bases and the J gene end by 2 bases; junction bases not matched to a gene: 7. Germline CDR1 and CDR2: SGHAT and FQNNGV. This CDR3 reads CASSWDSYRNTEAFF. The DNA for the CDR3 is TGTGCCAGCAGCTGGGACAGTTATAGAAACACTGAAGCTTTCTTT.

This clone was found once. The V gene is TRBV2, the J gene TRBJ2-7, with TRBD1 matching over 8 bases. V dropped 7 bases and J dropped 4; count of bases not matched to a gene: 12. Germline loops: CDR1 SNHLY, CDR2 FYNNEI. The CDR3 is made up of 15 amino acids. The CDR3 DNA reads as TGTGCCAGCATAGGGTCCAGGACAGGGTCTTACGAGCAGTACTTC. This codes for CASIGSRTGSYEQYF.

This chain uses TRBV6-6 with TRBJ2-7; tentatively, D is TRBD1 or TRBD2 (5 bases each). Looked up from germline, CDR1 is MNHNY and CDR2 is SVGAGI (reference sequence). Trimming shortened V by 7 bases and J by 1 base, and 8 bases separated the two germline ends. The CDR3 sequence is 12 residues long. CDR3 amino acids: CASTGASYEQYF. The CDR3 coding sequence is TGTGCCAGCACCGGGGCTTCCTACGAGCAGTACTTC.

This sequence joins TRBV28 and TRBJ1-6; no reliable D call. There are 15 residues in the CDR3. The V gene's germline CDR1 is MDHEN and CDR2 SYDVKM. Trimming removed 6 bases at V and 9 bases at J, with 18 bases between. The CDR3 DNA follows: TGTGCCAGCAGCTCGGAGGGAGGGTTCGGTTCACCCCTCCACTTT. This translates into CASSSEGGFGSPLHF.

The V gene is TRBV28, the J gene TRBJ2-3, with 8 bases aligning to TRBD2. Trimming took 3 bases from V and 0 from J; bases not matched to a gene: 11. The CDR3 runs to 18 residues. CDR1 MDHEN and CDR2 SYDVKM come from the germline V gene. In DNA form, the CDR3 reads TGTGCCAGCAGTTTCCCCCCCTCAGCGGGGGATAGCACAGATACGCAGTATTTT. This codes for CASSFPPSAGDSTDTQYF.

This chain joins TRBV24-1 and TRBJ1-2; TRBD1 aligns across 9 bases. The V and J ends lost 4 bases and 4 bases, in that order; junction bases with no gene match: 6. The germline V gene encodes CDR1 KGHDR and CDR2 SFDVKD. The CDR3 length is 15 residues. CDR3 sequence reads: CATSDTGTGPYGYTF. CDR3 DNA sequence: TGTGCCACCAGTGACACCGGGACAGGGCCCTATGGCTACACCTTC.

The J gene is TRBJ2-7, the V gene TRBV28; a weak D match, TRBD1 (5 bases). V was trimmed by 5 bases and J by 3 bases, leaving 17 bases between them. The CDR3 consists of 15 residues. In germline, CDR1 is MDHEN, CDR2 SYDVKM. Here the CDR3 DNA reads TGTGCCAGCAGTCAAGCCCAGGGTCCCTTCTACGAGCAGTACTTC. Residues: CASSQAQGPFYEQYF.

The V call is TRBV7-6, the J call TRBJ2-7; D is perhaps TRBD1 (5 bases). The CDR3 has 15 amino acids. Trimming stripped 1 base from V and 0 bases from J, with 10 bases between. Germline V gives CDR1 SGHVS, CDR2 FNYEAQ. CDR3 bases: TGTGCCAGCAGCTTAGATACAGGTTTCTCCTACGAGCAGTACTTC. The encoded protein is CASSLDTGFSYEQYF.

The rearrangement uses TRBV2 and TRBJ1-1; no reliable D call. CDR1 and CDR2 from the germline V gene are SNHLY and FYNNEI. CDR3 length: 14 residues. The V gene lost 4 bases and the J gene lost 8 bases, with 17 bases spanning the gap. In DNA, the CDR3 is TGTGCCAGCAGTGCCCTAGTACGGGGATCGGAAGCTTTCTTT. Translating it yields CASSALVRGSEAFF.

This clone was counted between two and nine times. The chain joins TRBV27 to TRBJ1-2, with D tentatively TRBD1 (5 bases). V lost 6 bases, J lost 4 bases, and 15 bases lay in between. In germline, CDR1 is MNHEY, CDR2 SMNVEV (reference sequence). This CDR3 is 14 amino acids long. CDR3 DNA sequence: TGTGCCAGCAGGTGGGGGATCCAGGGCTATGGCTACACCTTC. Translating gives CASRWGIQGYGYTF.